This T cell receptor beta chain was captured by sequencing in a study of immune heterogeneity within non-small cell lung tumors. Study details: The composition of the tumors was several squamous cell carcinomas, some ten non-squamous carcinomas and 1 not otherwise specified. Findings of the study overall: Largely different high-frequency T-cell receptor beta clonotypes were found between individual patients.

Multiplex PCR relied on 32 V and 13 J primers to amplify TCR beta CDR3. A single record per CDR3 protein comes from TCRdb applying MiXCR to the multiplex PCR reads. The table records 20,000 to 25,000 distinct CDR3 sequences, 28% of them present only once. In this sample, this clonotype turned up a few times. Its specificity is unknown. V lost 5 bases to trimming and J lost 8 bases; unmatched junction nucleotides: 5. CDR3 length: 12 amino acids. Germline V gives CDR1 MNHNS, CDR2 SASEGT. Bulk tumor genomic DNA, roughly 590 ng per sample, was used as template. Spaced far apart, several biopsies were taken from each primary tumor during surgery. Samples came from untreated patients having curative surgery for newly diagnosed non-small cell lung cancer.

The TCR sequence derives from a man aged 35-49 years with non-small cell lung cancer. The sequencing input was lung tumor tissue. The chain employs TRBV6-1 and TRBJ1-2; 7 nucleotides agree with TRBD1. Here the CDR3 DNA reads TGTGCCAGCAGTCCTAGGGGACAGGGCTACACCTTC. Protein: CASSPRGQGYTF.